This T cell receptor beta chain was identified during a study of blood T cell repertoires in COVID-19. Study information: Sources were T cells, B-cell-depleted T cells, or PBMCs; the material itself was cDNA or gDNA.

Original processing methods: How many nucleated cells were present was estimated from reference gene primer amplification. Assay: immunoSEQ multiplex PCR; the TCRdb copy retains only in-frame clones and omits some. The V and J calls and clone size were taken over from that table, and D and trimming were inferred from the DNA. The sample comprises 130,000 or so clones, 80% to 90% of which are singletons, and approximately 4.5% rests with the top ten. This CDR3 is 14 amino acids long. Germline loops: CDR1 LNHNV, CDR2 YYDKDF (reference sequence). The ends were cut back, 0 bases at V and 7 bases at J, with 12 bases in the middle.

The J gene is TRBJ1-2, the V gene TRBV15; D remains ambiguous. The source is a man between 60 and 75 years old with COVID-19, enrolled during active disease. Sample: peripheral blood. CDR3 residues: CATSRDLGEAGYTF. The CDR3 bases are TGTGCCACCAGCAGAGATCTTGGGGAGGCTGGCTACACCTTC.